Sequencing of this T cell receptor beta chain was carried out in a study of blood T cell repertoires in COVID-19. Study as a whole: COVID-19 samples, acute and convalescent, were from the United States, Italy and Spain. The cDNA or gDNA used as material had been derived from T cells, B-cell-depleted T cells, or PBMCs.

The CDR3 covers 15 residues. CDR1 and CDR2 (germline): MNHEY, SMNVEV (reference sequence). Trimming stripped 8 bases from V and 2 bases from J, with 18 bases between. Authors' processing steps: Estimation of nucleated cell counts was performed using reference gene primer amplification. Here immunoSEQ multiplex PCR was the method, and the copy in TCRdb shows in-frame clones only, minus some. Clonal size and the V and J genes are those of that table, whereas D and trimming came from the DNA. The sample has fewer than 45,000 clones, around 87% seen once. This clone occurred once. The gene calls are TRBV27 and TRBJ1-1; unclear D gene. Sequencing used peripheral blood. This receptor was identified in an elderly man with active COVID-19. CDR3 nucleotide sequence: TGTGCCAGCTTCCCAAACAGACTAACCAACACTGAAGCTTTCTTT. This codes for CASFPNRLTNTEAFF.